This TCR beta chain was identified in a study of shared clonotypes between healthy human individuals. On the study more broadly: Each donor had three CD4 naive, three CD4 memory, two CD8 naive and one CD8 memory plate.

TCRdb's copy holds only in-frame clones and misses some; the assay was immunoSEQ multiplex PCR. The sample records just over 2,000,000 clones, 95% being singletons. Trimming removed 4 bases from V and 5 bases from J; junction bases left unmatched: 4. Germline V lookup: CDR1 SNHLY, CDR2 FYNNEI. The CDR3 extends over 14 amino acids. Material for sequencing was naive CD4+ T cells sorted from blood. Stated subset: CD45RA+ positively selected. This TCR was sampled from a man in his late teens or twenties in good health. This chain links TRBV2 with TRBJ2-5; 10 bases agree with TRBD2. The chain's CDR3 is CASSALTSGETQYF. CDR3 nucleotides: TGTGCCAGCAGTGCTTTGACTAGCGGGGAGACCCAGTACTTC.